These 27 T cell receptor beta chains share one sample of origin, sequenced in a study of graft-versus-host responses after intestinal transplantation. This table comes from immunoSEQ multiplex PCR, and its TCRdb copy is limited to in-frame clones, with some not included. This sample has approximately 58,000 clones, with approximately 90% found just once. Sequenced material: PBMCs, taken 26 days after transplant. The receptors originated from a human patient who received an intestinal transplant, so some T cells may come from the graft donor.

The gene calls are TRBV11-2 and TRBJ1-6, with D maybe TRBD1 (5 bases). The CDR3 totals 15 residues. The germline V gene encodes CDR1 SGHAT and CDR2 FQNNGV. V shed 0 bases and J shed 4 bases, with 7 bases lying between them. The DNA of the CDR3 is TGTGCCAGCAGCTTAGATCCAGGGTATAATTCACCCCTCCACTTT. It translates to CASSLDPGYNSPLHF.

The chain couples TRBV9 to TRBJ2-3; 15 bases match TRBD2. CDR3 length equals 22 residues. Trimming took 0 bases from V and 4 from J; bases not matched to a gene: 18. Germline V gives CDR1 SGDLS, CDR2 YYNGEE. CDR3 protein: CASSVATLTRTSGGGQADTQYF. CDR3 DNA sequence: TGTGCCAGCAGCGTAGCAACCCTGACAAGGACTAGCGGGGGGGGCCAGGCAGATACGCAGTATTTT.

This chain joins TRBV11-2 and TRBJ2-7, with 9 bases aligning to TRBD2. The CDR3 extends over 18 amino acids. Unmatched junction bases numbered 17, after V lost 3 bases and J lost 5 bases. Germline V gene lookup returns CDR1 SGHAT and CDR2 FQNNGV. The CDR3 here is CASSFPRGGSGSRDEQYF. Written as DNA, the CDR3 is TGTGCCAGCAGCTTCCCCCGGGGCGGTAGCGGGAGTCGAGACGAGCAGTACTTC.

The chain combines TRBV4-1 with TRBJ2-7; TRBD2 might be the D (5 bases). This CDR3 spans 14 amino acids. The germline CDR1 and CDR2 sequences are MGHRA and YSYEKL. V gave up 0 bases and J gave up 4 bases, with 10 bases separating them. This CDR3 is CASSQDRELYEQYF. CDR3 coding DNA: TGCGCCAGCAGCCAAGATAGGGAGCTTTACGAGCAGTACTTC.

The V and J genes are TRBV27 and TRBJ2-1; no clear D. CDR3 size: 11 residues. Germline loops: CDR1 MNHEY, CDR2 SMNVEV (reference sequence). The V end lost 3 bases, the J end lost 9 bases, and 6 bases lay between the germline ends. CDR3 protein: CASSFFGEQFF. CDR3 nucleotides: TGTGCCAGCAGTTTTTTCGGTGAGCAGTTCTTC.

This chain connects TRBV5-1 to TRBJ2-2; 8 bases are shared with TRBD1. The trim removed 4 bases at V and 7 bases at J, leaving 12 bases unmatched. This CDR3 is built from 16 residues. Germline V gives CDR1 SGHRS, CDR2 YFSETQ. This chain's CDR3 is CASSRHDRGEGGELFF. CDR3 bases: TGCGCCAGCAGCAGACACGACAGGGGCGAGGGCGGGGAGCTGTTTTTT.

This chain links TRBV9 with TRBJ1-1; possible D gene TRBD1, 5 bases. CDR3 length: 13 amino acids. In germline, CDR1 is SGDLS, CDR2 YYNGEE. V lost 4 bases and J lost 11, with 18 bases in between. CDR3 protein: CASSPRGGEGAFF. CDR3 nucleotide sequence: TGTGCCAGCAGCCCCCGGGGAGGGGAAGGTGCTTTCTTT. Filled out from reference TRBV9 and TRBJ1-1, the complete variable domain reads DSGVTQTPKHLITATGQRVTLRCSPRSGDLSVYWYQQSLDQGLQFLIQYYNGEERAKGNILERFSAQQFPDLHSELNLSSLELGDSALYFCASSPRGGEGAFFGQGTRLTVV.

The chain employs TRBV7-2 and TRBJ2-1, with D perhaps matching TRBD2 (7 bases). The V gene's germline CDR1 is SGHTA and CDR2 FQGNSA. This CDR3 contains 15 residues. V was clipped by 1 base and J by 3 bases, with 10 bases between them. The CDR3 DNA is TGTGCCAGCAGCTTAGACGGGGGGCTCTACAATGAGCAGTTCTTC. Its protein product is CASSLDGGLYNEQFF.

This chain's CDR3 is CASTSEEQETQYF. The CDR3 coding sequence is TGTGCCAGCACCTCCGAGGAGCAAGAGACCCAGTACTTC. The chain links TRBV5-4 to TRBJ2-5, with D uncertain. Trimming cost V 6 bases and J 2 bases, with 11 bases left between them. The CDR3 is made up of 13 amino acids. CDR1 is SGHNT, CDR2 YYREEE, per germline (reference sequence).

This rearrangement joins TRBV5-6 to TRBJ1-5; D remains unclear. There are 17 residues in the CDR3. Trimming cost V 2 bases and J 2 bases, with 17 bases left between them. CDR1 and CDR2 (germline): SGHDT, YYEEEE. The CDR3 spells CASSFSWSDGGNQPQHF. The CDR3 DNA follows: TGTGCCAGCAGCTTCAGCTGGTCAGACGGGGGCAATCAGCCCCAGCATTTT.

The V call is TRBV4-1, the J call TRBJ2-7, with 12 bases that match TRBD2. The V gene end was trimmed by 3 bases and the J gene end by 7 bases; junction bases not matched to a gene: 1. The CDR3 totals 13 residues. CDR1 and CDR2 from the germline V gene are MGHRA and YSYEKL. CDR3 DNA sequence: TGCGCCAGCAGCCACGGACTAGCGGGGGAGCAGTACGTC. This gives the protein CASSHGLAGEQYV.

The chain has TRBV4-2 and TRBJ1-3; D is unclear. Germline-derived CDR1 and CDR2 are LGHNA and YNFKEQ. This CDR3 contains 16 residues. Trimming shortened V by 2 bases and J by 3 bases, and 14 bases separated the two germline ends. The CDR3 bases are TGTGCCAGCAGCCAAAAACGGGGAGGGTTTGGAAACACCATATATTTT. This gives the protein CASSQKRGGFGNTIYF.

This chain joins TRBV6-5 and TRBJ1-3; D is undetermined. This CDR3 has 14 residues. The germline gives CDR1 MNHEY, CDR2 SVGAGI. The germline V and J ends were trimmed by 5 bases and 4 bases, with 12 bases remaining between them. CDR3 loop: CASSPGWLGNTIYF. The CDR3 DNA reads as TGTGCCAGCAGTCCGGGTTGGTTAGGAAACACCATATATTTT.

V gene TRBV19 combines with J gene TRBJ2-2; D unclear. The CDR3 extends over 12 amino acids. The germline CDR1 and CDR2 sequences are LNHDA and SQIVND (reference sequence). Deletions cut 7 bases from V and 1 base from J, with 4 bases between. The CDR3 loop is CASIRNTGELFF. CDR3 nucleotide sequence: TGTGCCAGTATTAGGAACACCGGGGAGCTGTTTTTT.

The chain is built from TRBV7-3 and TRBJ1-1, with no clear D. This CDR3 has 13 residues. In germline, CDR1 is SGHTA, CDR2 FQGTGA. Between the trimmed V and J ends, which lost 3 bases and 0 bases, there was a span of 5 bases. DNA for the CDR3: TGTGCCAGCAGCTTGTCCGTGAACACTGAAGCTTTCTTT. Its protein is CASSLSVNTEAFF.

This clone was counted once. V usage is TRBV6-5 and J usage is TRBJ2-5; the match to TRBD1 covers 7 bases. CDR3 length: 14 amino acids. Germline CDR1 reads MNHEY; CDR2 reads SVGAGI. V gave up 5 bases and J gave up 2 bases; unmatched junction bases: 5. CDR3 bases: TGTGCCAGCAGTCCCAGACAGGGACAAGAGACCCAGTACTTC. Translation: CASSPRQGQETQYF.

CDR3 bases: TGTGCCAGCAGTTACTCAGGAGGCGAAGCTTTCTTT. Translating it yields CASSYSGGEAFF. The chain carries TRBV6-5 and TRBJ1-1; unclear D gene. Trimming pared 0 bases from V and 8 bases from J, leaving 7 bases between. The germline V gene has CDR1 MNHEY and CDR2 SVGAGI. The CDR3 consists of 12 residues.

This chain links TRBV5-8 with TRBJ1-3; no reliable D call. Germline values: CDR1 SGHTS, CDR2 YDEGEE. The CDR3 sequence is 14 residues long. V shed 2 bases and J shed 0 bases, with 6 bases lying between them. The CDR3 is CASSFESSGNTIYF. The CDR3 nucleotides are TGTGCCAGCAGCTTCGAGAGCTCTGGAAACACCATATATTTT.

In its sample, this clone was seen once. This chain links TRBV10-3 with TRBJ2-5, with D possibly being TRBD2 (5 bases). Deletions cut 4 bases from V and 5 bases from J, with 17 bases between. This CDR3 has 15 amino acids. CDR1 and CDR2 (germline): ENHRY, SYGVKD. CDR3 sequence reads: CAISAAGLGRETQYF. CDR3 nucleotide sequence: TGTGCCATCAGTGCCGCGGGTCTCGGTCGGGAGACCCAGTACTTC.

J is TRBJ2-7 and V is TRBV19, with a tentative D call TRBD1 (6 bases). Germline V gene lookup returns CDR1 LNHDA and CDR2 SQIVND (reference sequence). V lost 5 bases and J 2 bases, leaving 19 bases between the germline ends. The CDR3 loop spans 16 amino acids. The CDR3 DNA reads TGTGCCAGTAGTCCCCTCGGACAGCCCGGACCCTACGAGCAGTACTTC. Amino acid sequence: CASSPLGQPGPYEQYF.

This chain joins TRBV15 and TRBJ1-2; no clear D. The CDR3 has 13 residues. Germline CDR1 LNHNV, CDR2 YYDKDF (reference sequence). The V and J ends lost 2 bases and 6 bases respectively, with 10 bases between them. Here the CDR3 reads CATSRQDGDGYTF. As DNA, the CDR3 is TGTGCCACCAGCAGACAAGACGGAGATGGCTACACCTTC.

V usage is TRBV4-1 and J usage is TRBJ1-6, with a tentative D call TRBD1 (5 bases). V gave up 1 base and J gave up 9 bases, with 13 bases separating them. The CDR3 extends over 15 amino acids. Germline CDR1 reads MGHRA; CDR2 reads YSYEKL. CDR3 amino acids: CASSQGTRAPSPLHF. The CDR3 region has the DNA TGCGCCAGCAGCCAAGGAACCAGGGCGCCTTCACCCCTCCACTTT.

The V call is TRBV13, the J call TRBJ2-5; 10 nucleotides agree with TRBD2. The CDR3 consists of 14 residues. V lost 7 bases to trimming and J lost 2 bases; unmatched junction nucleotides: 4. The germline V gene has CDR1 PRHDT and CDR2 FYEKMQ (reference sequence). The CDR3, as DNA: TGTGCCAGCAAAGAGCGGGGGGGACAAGAGACCCAGTACTTC. Protein: CASKERGGQETQYF.

The gene calls are TRBV6-1 and TRBJ2-7, with TRBD2 as a possible D gene (5 bases). Germline loops: CDR1 MNHNS, CDR2 SASEGT. The CDR3 loop spans 12 amino acids. Trimming cost V 7 bases and J 2 bases, with 9 bases left between them. The CDR3 sequence is CASTRGAYEQYV. The DNA for the CDR3 is TGTGCCAGCACCCGGGGTGCCTACGAGCAGTACGTC.

CDR3 protein: CASVGGGSYNEQFF. CDR3 nucleotides: TGTGCCAGCGTGGGGGGGGGCTCCTACAATGAGCAGTTCTTC. The chain recombines TRBV2 with TRBJ2-1, with 7 bases that match TRBD2. CDR1 is SNHLY, CDR2 FYNNEI, per germline. The V segment lost 8 bases and the J segment 0 bases; nucleotides outside the gene matches: 4. The CDR3 is made up of 14 amino acids.

V usage is TRBV15 and J usage is TRBJ2-2; weak D call: TRBD1 (6 bases). Germline V lookup: CDR1 LNHNV, CDR2 YYDKDF (reference sequence). Trimming left V 8 bases short and J 0 bases short, with 16 bases between. The CDR3 is 16 amino acids. CDR3 DNA: TGTGCCACCCTAAAACCAGGGGCCGCGAACACCGGGGAGCTGTTTTTT. It translates to CATLKPGAANTGELFF.

The V and J genes are TRBV5-6 and TRBJ2-5; D gene ambiguous. The CDR3 contains 16 residues. Looked up from germline, CDR1 is SGHDT and CDR2 is YYEEEE. With 2 bases removed from V and 2 bases from J, the gap between germline ends came to 16 bases. CDR3 residues: CASSFWPPRSQETQYF. DNA of the CDR3: TGTGCCAGCAGCTTTTGGCCCCCTAGAAGTCAAGAGACCCAGTACTTC.